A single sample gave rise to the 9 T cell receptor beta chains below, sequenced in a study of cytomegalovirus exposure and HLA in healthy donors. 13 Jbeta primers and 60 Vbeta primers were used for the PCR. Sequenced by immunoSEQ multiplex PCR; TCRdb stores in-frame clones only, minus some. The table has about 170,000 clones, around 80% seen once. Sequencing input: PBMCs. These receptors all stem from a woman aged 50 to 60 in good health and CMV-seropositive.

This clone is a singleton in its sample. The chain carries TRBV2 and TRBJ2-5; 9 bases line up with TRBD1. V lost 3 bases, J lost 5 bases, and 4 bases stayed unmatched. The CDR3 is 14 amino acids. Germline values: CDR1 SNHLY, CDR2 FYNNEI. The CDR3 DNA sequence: TGTGCCAGCAGTGACGACAGGGGGATGGAGACCCAGTACTTC. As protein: CASSDDRGMETQYF.

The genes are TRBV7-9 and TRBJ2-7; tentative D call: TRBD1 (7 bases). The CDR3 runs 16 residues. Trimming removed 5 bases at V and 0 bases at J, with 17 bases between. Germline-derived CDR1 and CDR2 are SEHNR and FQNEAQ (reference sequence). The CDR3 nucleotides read TGTGCCAGCAGCCCCAGGGGGGATGGGTTCTCCTACGAGCAGTACTTC. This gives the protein CASSPRGDGFSYEQYF.

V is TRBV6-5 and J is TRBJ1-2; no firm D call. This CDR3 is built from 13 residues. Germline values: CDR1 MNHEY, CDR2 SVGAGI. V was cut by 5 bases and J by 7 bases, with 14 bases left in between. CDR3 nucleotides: TGTGCCAGCAGTCCCGGGAAAGAGGGTGGCTACACCTTC. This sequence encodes CASSPGKEGGYTF.

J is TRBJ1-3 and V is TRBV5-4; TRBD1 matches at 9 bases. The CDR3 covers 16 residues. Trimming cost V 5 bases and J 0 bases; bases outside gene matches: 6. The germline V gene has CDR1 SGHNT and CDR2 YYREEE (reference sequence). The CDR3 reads CASSYNRGLSGNTIYF. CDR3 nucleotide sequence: TGTGCCAGCAGTTACAACAGGGGGCTCTCTGGAAACACCATATATTTT.

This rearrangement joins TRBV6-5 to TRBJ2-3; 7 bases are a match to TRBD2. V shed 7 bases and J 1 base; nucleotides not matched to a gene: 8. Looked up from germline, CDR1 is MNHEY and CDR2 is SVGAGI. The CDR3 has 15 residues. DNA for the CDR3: TGTGCCAGCACCCTCGGGAGGAGGGGCACAGATACGCAGTATTTT. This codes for CASTLGRRGTDTQYF.

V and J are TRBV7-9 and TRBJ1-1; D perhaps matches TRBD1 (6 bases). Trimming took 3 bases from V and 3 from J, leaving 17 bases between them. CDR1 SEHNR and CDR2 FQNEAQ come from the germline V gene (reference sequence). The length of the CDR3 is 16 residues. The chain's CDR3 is CASSFHLRSGDTEAFF. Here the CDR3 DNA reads TGTGCCAGCAGCTTCCACCTCAGGTCAGGGGACACTGAAGCTTTCTTT.

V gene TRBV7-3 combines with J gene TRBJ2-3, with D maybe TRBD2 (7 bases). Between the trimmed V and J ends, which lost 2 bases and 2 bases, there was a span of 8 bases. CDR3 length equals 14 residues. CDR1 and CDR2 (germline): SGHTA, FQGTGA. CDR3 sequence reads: CASSLGGATDTQYF. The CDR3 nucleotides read TGTGCCAGCAGCTTAGGGGGGGCCACAGATACGCAGTATTTT.

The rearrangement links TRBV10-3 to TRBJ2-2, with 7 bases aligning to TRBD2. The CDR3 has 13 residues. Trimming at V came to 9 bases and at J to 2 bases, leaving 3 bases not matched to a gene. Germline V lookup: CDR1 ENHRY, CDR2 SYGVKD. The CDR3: CAIERGNTGELFF. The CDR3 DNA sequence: TGTGCCATAGAGCGGGGAAACACCGGGGAGCTGTTTTTT.

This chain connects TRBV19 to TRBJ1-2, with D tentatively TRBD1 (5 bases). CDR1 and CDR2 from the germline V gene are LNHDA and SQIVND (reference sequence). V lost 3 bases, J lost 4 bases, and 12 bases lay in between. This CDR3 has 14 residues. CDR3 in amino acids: CASSIRTPAYGYTF. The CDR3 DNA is TGTGCCAGTAGTATTCGGACACCAGCCTATGGCTACACCTTC.